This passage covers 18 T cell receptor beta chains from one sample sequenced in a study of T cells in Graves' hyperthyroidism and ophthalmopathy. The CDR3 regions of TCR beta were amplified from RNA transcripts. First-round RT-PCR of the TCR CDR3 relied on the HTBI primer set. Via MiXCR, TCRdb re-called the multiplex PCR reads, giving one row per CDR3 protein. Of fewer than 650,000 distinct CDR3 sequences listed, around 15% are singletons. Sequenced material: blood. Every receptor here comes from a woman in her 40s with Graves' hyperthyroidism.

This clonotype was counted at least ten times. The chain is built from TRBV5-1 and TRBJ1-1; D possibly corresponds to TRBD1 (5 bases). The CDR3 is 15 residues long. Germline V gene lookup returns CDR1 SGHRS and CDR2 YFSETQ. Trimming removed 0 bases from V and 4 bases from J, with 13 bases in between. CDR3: CASSLGAEGTTEAFF. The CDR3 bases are TGCGCCAGCAGCTTGGGTGCGGAGGGGACCACTGAAGCTTTCTTT.

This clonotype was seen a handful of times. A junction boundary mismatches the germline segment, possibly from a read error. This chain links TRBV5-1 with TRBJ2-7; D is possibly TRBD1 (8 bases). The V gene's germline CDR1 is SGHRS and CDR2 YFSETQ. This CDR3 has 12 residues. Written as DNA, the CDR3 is TGCGCCAGCAGCCAGAAAGGACAGGGAGGGGACTTC. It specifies CASSQKGQGGDF.

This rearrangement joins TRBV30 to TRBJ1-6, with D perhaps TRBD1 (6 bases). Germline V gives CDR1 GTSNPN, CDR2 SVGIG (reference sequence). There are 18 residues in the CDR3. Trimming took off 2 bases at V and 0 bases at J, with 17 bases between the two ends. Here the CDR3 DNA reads TGTGCCTGGAGTCAACGGACAGCCCTGAGCTCCTATAATTCACCCCTCCACTTT. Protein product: CAWSQRTALSSYNSPLHF.

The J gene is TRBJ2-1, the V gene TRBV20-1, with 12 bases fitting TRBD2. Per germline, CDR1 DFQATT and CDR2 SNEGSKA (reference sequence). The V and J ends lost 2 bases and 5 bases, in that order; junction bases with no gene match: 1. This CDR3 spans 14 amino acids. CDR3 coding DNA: TGCAGTGCTAGAAGGACTAGCGGGGACAATGAGCAGTTCTTC. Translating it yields CSARRTSGDNEQFF.

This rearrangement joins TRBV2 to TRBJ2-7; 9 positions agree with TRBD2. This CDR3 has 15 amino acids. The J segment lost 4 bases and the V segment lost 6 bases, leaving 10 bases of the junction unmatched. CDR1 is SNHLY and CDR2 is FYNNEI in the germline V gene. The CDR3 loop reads CASRVGLAGMYEQYF. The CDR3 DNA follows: TGTGCCAGCAGGGTCGGGCTAGCGGGGATGTACGAGCAGTACTTC.

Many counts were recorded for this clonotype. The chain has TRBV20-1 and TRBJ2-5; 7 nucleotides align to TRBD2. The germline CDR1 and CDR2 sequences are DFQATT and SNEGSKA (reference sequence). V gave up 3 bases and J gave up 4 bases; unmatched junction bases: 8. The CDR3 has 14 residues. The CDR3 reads CSARSGGGAETQYF. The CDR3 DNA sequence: TGCAGTGCTAGGTCGGGAGGAGGGGCAGAGACCCAGTACTTC.

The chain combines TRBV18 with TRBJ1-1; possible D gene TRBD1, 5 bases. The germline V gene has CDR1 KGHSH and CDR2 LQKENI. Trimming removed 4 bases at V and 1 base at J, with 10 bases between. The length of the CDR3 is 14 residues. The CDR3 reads CASSQQESNTEAFF. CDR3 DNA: TGTGCCAGCTCACAACAGGAGTCGAACACTGAAGCTTTCTTT.

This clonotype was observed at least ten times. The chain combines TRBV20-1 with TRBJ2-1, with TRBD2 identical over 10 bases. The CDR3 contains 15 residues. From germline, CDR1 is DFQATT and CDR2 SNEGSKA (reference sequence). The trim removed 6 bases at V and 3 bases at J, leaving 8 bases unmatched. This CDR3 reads CSAHAGTSVYNEQFF. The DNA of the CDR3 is TGCAGTGCCCATGCCGGGACTAGCGTCTACAATGAGCAGTTCTTC.

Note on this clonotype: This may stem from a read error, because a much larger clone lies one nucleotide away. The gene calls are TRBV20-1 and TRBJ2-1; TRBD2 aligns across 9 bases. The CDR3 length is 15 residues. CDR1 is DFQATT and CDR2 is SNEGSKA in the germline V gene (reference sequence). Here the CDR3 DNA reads TGCAGTGTCGAGCTCCTAGCGGGAAGTTACAATGAGCAGCTCTTC. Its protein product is CSVELLAGSYNEQLF.

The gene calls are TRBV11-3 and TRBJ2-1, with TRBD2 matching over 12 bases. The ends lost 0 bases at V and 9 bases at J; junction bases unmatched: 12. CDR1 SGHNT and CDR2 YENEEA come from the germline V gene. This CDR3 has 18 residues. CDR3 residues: CASSLDLLAGGPRGEQFF. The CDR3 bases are TGTGCCAGCAGCTTAGATCTACTAGCGGGAGGCCCCAGGGGTGAGCAGTTCTTC.

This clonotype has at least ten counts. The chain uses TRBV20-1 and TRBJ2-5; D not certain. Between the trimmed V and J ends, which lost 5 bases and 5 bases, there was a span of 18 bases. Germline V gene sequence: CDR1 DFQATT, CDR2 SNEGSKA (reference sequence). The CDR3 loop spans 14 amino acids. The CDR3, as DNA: TGCAGTGCTCCCGGTACCCTCGGTCGGGAGACCCAGTACTTC. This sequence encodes CSAPGTLGRETQYF.

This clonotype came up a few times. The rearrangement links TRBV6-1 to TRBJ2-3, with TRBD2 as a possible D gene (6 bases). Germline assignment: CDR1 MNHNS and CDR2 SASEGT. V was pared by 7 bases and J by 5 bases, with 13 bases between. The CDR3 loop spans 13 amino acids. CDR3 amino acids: CASKPGVIDTQYF. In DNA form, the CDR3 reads TGTGCCAGCAAACCGGGAGTGATAGATACGCAGTATTTT.

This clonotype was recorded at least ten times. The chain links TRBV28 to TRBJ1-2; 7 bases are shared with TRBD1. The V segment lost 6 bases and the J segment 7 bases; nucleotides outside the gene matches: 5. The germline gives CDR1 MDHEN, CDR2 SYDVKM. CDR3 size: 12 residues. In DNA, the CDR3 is TGTGCCAGCAGGACAGGGTGGAGTGGCTACACCTTC. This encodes CASRTGWSGYTF.

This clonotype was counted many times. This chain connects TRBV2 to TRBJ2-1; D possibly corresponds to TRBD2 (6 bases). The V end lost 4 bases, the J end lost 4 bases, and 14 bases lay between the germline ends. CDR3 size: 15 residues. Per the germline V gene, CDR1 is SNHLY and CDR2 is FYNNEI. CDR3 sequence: CASSGGPGVYNEQFF. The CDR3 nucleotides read TGTGCCAGCAGTGGAGGCCCGGGGGTTTACAATGAGCAGTTCTTC.

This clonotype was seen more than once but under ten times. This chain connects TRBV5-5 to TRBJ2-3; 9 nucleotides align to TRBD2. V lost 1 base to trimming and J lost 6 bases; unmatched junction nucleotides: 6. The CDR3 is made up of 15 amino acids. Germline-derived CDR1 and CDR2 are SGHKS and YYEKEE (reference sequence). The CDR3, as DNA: TGTGCCAGCAGCTTGTTTAGCGGGAGTTGGGATACGCAGTATTTT. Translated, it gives CASSLFSGSWDTQYF.

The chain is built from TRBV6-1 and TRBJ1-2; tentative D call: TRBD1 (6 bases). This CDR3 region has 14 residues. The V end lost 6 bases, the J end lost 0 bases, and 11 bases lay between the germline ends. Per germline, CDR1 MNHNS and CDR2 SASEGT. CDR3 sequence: CASRDSGANYGYTF. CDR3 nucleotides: TGTGCCAGCAGAGACTCAGGGGCTAACTATGGCTACACCTTC.

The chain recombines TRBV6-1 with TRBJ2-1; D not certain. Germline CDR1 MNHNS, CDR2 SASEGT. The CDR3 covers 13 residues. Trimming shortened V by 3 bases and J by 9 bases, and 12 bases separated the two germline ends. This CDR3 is CASSDVSWSEQFF. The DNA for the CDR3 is TGTGCCAGCAGTGATGTAAGTTGGAGTGAGCAGTTCTTC.

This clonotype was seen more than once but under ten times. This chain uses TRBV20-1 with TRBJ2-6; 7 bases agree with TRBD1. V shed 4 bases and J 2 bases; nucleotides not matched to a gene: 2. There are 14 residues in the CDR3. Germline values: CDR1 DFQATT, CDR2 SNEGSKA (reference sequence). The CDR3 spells CSAIQGPGANVLTF. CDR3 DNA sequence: TGCAGTGCTATACAGGGGCCTGGGGCCAACGTCCTGACTTTC.